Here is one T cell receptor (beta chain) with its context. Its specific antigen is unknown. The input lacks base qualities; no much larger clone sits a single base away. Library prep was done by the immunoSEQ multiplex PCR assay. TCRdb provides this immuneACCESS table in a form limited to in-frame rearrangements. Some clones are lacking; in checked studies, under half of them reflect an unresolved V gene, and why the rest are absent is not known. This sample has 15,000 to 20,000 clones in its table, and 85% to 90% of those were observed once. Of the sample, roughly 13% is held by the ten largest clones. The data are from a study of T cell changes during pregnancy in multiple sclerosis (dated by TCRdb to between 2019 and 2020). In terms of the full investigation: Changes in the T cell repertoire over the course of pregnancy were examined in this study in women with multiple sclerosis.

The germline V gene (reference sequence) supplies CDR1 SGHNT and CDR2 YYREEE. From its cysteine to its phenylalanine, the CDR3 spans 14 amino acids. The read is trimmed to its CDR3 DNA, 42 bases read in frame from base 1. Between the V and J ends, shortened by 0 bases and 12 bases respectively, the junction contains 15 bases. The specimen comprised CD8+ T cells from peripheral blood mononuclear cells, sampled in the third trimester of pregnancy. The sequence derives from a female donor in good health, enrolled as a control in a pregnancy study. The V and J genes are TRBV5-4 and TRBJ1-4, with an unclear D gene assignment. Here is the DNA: TGTGCCAGCAGCTTGGGGCCTTCCCCCGGGGAACTGTTTTTT. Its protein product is CASSLGPSPGELFF. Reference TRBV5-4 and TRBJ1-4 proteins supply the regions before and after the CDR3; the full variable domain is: ETGVTQSPTHLIKTRGQQVTLRCSSQSGHNTVSWYQQALGQGPQFIFQYYREEENGRGNFPPRFSGLQFPNYSSELNVNALELDDSALYLCASSLGPSPGELFFGSGTQLSVL.